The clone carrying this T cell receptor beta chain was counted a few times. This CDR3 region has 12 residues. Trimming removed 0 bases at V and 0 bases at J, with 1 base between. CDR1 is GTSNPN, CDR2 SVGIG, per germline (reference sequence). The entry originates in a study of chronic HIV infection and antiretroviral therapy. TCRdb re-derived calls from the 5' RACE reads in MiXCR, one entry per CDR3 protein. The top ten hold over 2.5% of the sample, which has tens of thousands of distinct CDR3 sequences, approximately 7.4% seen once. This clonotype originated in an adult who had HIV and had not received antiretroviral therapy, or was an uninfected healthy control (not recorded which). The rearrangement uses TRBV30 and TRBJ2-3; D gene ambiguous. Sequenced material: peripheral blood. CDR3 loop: CAWSVSTDTQYF. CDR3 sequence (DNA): TGTGCCTGGAGTGTAAGCACAGATACGCAGTATTTT.